Listed here is a single TCR beta chain. Its antigen is unidentified. This CDR3 comprises 15 residues. The junction had 10 bases not matched to a gene; V was cut back by 3 bases and J by 7 bases. CDR1 LNHDA and CDR2 SQIVND come from the germline V gene (reference sequence). Sequencing was performed with immunoSEQ multiplex PCR; in TCRdb, only in-frame clones are kept and a portion is missing. This repertoire shows 68,000 or so clones, around four fifths found once; its top ten account for roughly 10%. This sample is drawn from a study of OX40 agonist ivuxolimab in advanced cancers. Points from the study as a whole: Mean expanded clone counts were higher in CD8+ than CD4+ T cells.

The chain carries TRBV19 and TRBJ1-2; TRBD1 matches 8 bases. This TCR was sampled from an adult with an advanced solid tumor such as melanoma, head and neck, liver or kidney cancer. Material: CD4+ or CD8+ T cells sorted from blood, obtained in a trial of the OX40 agonist ivuxolimab. The CDR3 here is CASSMAARGLGGYTF. CDR3 coding DNA: TGTGCCAGTAGTATGGCCGCCAGGGGGCTCGGTGGCTACACCTTC.